Shown below are 6 T cell receptor beta chains from a single sample sequenced in a study of T-cell reconstitution after alpha-beta-depleted transplantation in children. Researchers prepared the TCRbeta library using unique molecular identifiers, the study reports. TCRdb reprocessed the PCR reads with MiXCR, giving one entry per CDR3 protein. In the table there are about 610,000 distinct CDR3 sequences, more than 9% of which are singletons. Sequences were derived from PBMCs from the stem cell graft donor, sampled from the stem cell graft. The receptors shown here come from a human donor who donated a stem cell graft to a child with acute myeloid leukemia.

The rearrangement links TRBV12-3 or TRBV12-4 to TRBJ2-3; the match to TRBD2 covers 7 bases. Trimming took 3 bases from V and 4 from J; bases not matched to a gene: 7. The CDR3 runs to 15 residues. The CDR3 nucleotides are TGTGCCAGCAGTTTTTTGGTAGCGGGCGCAGATACGCAGTATTTT. Protein sequence: CASSFLVAGADTQYF.

This clonotype was found a few times. CDR3: CASSYEAREQFF. CDR3 sequence (DNA): TGTGCCAGCAGTTACGAAGCACGTGAGCAGTTCTTC. The chain has TRBV6-5 and TRBJ2-1, with D hard to call. Germline V gives CDR1 MNHEY, CDR2 SVGAGI. The ends were cut back, 2 bases at V and 9 bases at J, with 8 bases in the middle. The CDR3 loop spans 12 amino acids.

This clonotype came up many times. This chain links TRBV28 with TRBJ2-7; perhaps D is TRBD1 or TRBD2 (5 bases each). Trimming pared 6 bases from V and 7 bases from J, leaving 16 bases between. The CDR3 runs to 13 residues. CDR1 MDHEN and CDR2 SYDVKM come from the germline V gene. This chain's CDR3 is CASSVGAAREQYF. CDR3 DNA: TGTGCCAGCAGCGTCGGGGCAGCAAGGGAGCAGTACTTC.

The J gene is TRBJ1-1, the V gene TRBV6-4; a weak D match, TRBD1 (6 bases). Trimming cost V 7 bases and J 0 bases, with 18 bases left between them. This CDR3 comprises 16 residues. Looked up from germline, CDR1 is MRHNA and CDR2 is SNTAGT. The CDR3 DNA sequence: TGTGCCAGCACCTCTCGGGGGCAGGCCATGAACACTGAAGCTTTCTTT. Translating it yields CASTSRGQAMNTEAFF.

This clonotype was seen only a few times. The junction and the germline gene differ at one end; a read error may be behind it. The V and J genes are TRBV20-1 and TRBJ2-3; possibly TRBD2 for D (7 bases). Per the germline V gene, CDR1 is DFQATT and CDR2 is SNEGSKA (reference sequence). The CDR3 sequence is 16 residues long. This CDR3 is CSAREPLGGLGDTQYF. CDR3 nucleotides: TGCAGTGCAAGAGAACCTTTGGGGGGGCTAGGAGATACGCAGTATTTT.

The rearrangement uses TRBV6-2 or TRBV6-3 and TRBJ2-3; the D gene is possibly TRBD2 (6 bases). V shed 2 bases and J shed 2 bases, with 17 bases lying between them. The CDR3 is made up of 17 amino acids. Germline V gene sequence: CDR1 MNHEY, CDR2 SVGEGT. The CDR3 loop is CASSYAPPSENTDTQYF. Written as DNA, the CDR3 is TGTGCCAGCAGTTACGCCCCGCCTAGCGAGAACACAGATACGCAGTATTTT.